Sequencing of this T cell receptor (beta chain) was carried out in a study of technical replicates of blood from several donors. Only in-frame clones appear in the TCRdb table, and some are missing; sequencing was by immunoSEQ multiplex PCR. This sample has 75,000 to 100,000 clones, with 95% found just once. The CDR3 runs to 15 residues. V was trimmed by 0 bases and J by 2 bases, leaving 8 bases between them. Germline assignment: CDR1 MNHNS and CDR2 SASEGT. This clonotype originated in a human donor in good health. The sequenced sample was T cells isolated from PBMCs. The chain joins TRBV6-1 to TRBJ2-1; D call uncertain. The CDR3 DNA reads as TGTGCCAGCAGTGAAGCCTACAGCCCCTACAATGAGCAGTTCTTC. This sequence encodes CASSEAYSPYNEQFF.